The source of this T cell receptor beta chain is a study of T cell responses to AZD1222 COVID-19 vaccine. Study observations and caveats: None of the repertoires were sampled until the peak T cell response had passed. The study identified only five to seven AZD1222 recipients as seropositive at baseline. Clonal diversity was possibly underestimated, and the donors were mostly white British, with more females. Nearly half of the spike-specific TCRs reportedly recognize variant regions that carry no mutations.

Assay used: immunoSEQ multiplex PCR; TCRdb lists only in-frame clones, some missing. The sample carries around 100,000 clones, 75% to 90% recorded once. The germline V and J ends were trimmed by 11 bases and 6 bases, with 20 bases remaining between them. Germline V CDR1 and CDR2: LNHDA, SQIVND (reference sequence). This CDR3 has 14 amino acids. On this clone: Its specificity is unknown.

The sequence derives from an adult in good health. The chain recombines TRBV19 with TRBJ1-5; D perhaps matches TRBD1 (6 bases). This specimen was peripheral blood, taken on day 0 of AZD1222 vaccination. The DNA for the CDR3 is TGTGCCTCCATAACAGGGAACTCAGGTCAGCCCCAGCATTTT. Residues: CASITGNSGQPQHF.